This T cell receptor beta chain was sequenced in a study of blood T cell repertoires in COVID-19. Study overall: The cDNA or gDNA used as material had been derived from T cells, B-cell-depleted T cells, or PBMCs.

Original handling: Reference gene primer amplification gave estimated nucleated cell counts. The method was immunoSEQ multiplex PCR; TCRdb's version includes in-frame clones alone and lacks a portion of them. V and J calls and clone size are those listed in that table; D and trimming were worked out from the DNA. Of nearly 200,000 clones in the sample, around four fifths were seen once. Seattle patients were enrolled while actively infected and followed longitudinally. This clone was counted a single time. Germline assignment: CDR1 KGHSH and CDR2 LQKENI. The CDR3 has 13 amino acids. Trimming shortened V by 2 bases and J by 5 bases, and 7 bases separated the two germline ends.

Sequencing used peripheral blood. This chain uses TRBV18 with TRBJ2-1; D unresolved. The sequence came from a man aged 55 to 70 with COVID-19, enrolled during active disease. Here the CDR3 reads CASSPFRNNEQFF. The CDR3 nucleotides are TGTGCCAGCTCACCATTCAGGAACAATGAGCAGTTCTTC.